This TCR beta chain was identified in a study of OX40 agonist ivuxolimab in advanced cancers. Data came from immunoSEQ multiplex PCR; TCRdb stores just in-frame clones and leaves some out. The sample holds 60,000 to 80,000 clones, 92% seen once. CDR3 length: 15 amino acids. From germline, CDR1 is MNHNS and CDR2 SASEGT. Germline trimming cut 0 bases from V and 6 bases from J; bases unmatched to any gene: 6. The receptor's source is an adult with an advanced solid tumor such as melanoma, head and neck, liver or kidney cancer. The source material was CD4+ or CD8+ T cells sorted from blood, sampled in a trial of the OX40 agonist ivuxolimab. V is TRBV6-1 and J is TRBJ2-7; 9 nucleotides agree with TRBD1. The CDR3 region has the DNA TGTGCCAGCAGTGAAGCGGGGACAGGGAGATCCGAGCAGTACTTC. It yields the protein CASSEAGTGRSEQYF.